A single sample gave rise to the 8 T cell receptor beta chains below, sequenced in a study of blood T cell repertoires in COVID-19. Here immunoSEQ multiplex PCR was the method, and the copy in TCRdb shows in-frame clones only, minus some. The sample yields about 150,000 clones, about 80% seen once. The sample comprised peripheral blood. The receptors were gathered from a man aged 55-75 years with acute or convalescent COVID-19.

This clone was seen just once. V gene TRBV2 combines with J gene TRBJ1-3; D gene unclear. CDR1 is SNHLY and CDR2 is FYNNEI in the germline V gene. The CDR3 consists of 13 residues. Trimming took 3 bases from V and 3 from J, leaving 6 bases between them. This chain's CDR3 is CASSDYSGNTIYF. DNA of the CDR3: TGTGCCAGCAGTGACTACAGTGGAAACACCATATATTTT.

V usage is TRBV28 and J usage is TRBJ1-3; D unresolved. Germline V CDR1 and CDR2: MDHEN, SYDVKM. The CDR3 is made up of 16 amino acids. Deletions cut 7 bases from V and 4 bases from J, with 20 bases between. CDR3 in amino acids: CASTGGGLVSGNTIYF. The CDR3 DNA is TGTGCCAGCACAGGTGGAGGGTTGGTCTCCGGAAACACCATATATTTT.

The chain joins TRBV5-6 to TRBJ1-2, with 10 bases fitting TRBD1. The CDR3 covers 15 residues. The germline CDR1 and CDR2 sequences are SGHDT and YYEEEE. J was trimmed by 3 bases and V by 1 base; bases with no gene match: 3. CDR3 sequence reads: CASSLFGTGDYGYTF. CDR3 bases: TGTGCCAGCAGCTTGTTCGGGACAGGGGACTATGGCTACACCTTC.

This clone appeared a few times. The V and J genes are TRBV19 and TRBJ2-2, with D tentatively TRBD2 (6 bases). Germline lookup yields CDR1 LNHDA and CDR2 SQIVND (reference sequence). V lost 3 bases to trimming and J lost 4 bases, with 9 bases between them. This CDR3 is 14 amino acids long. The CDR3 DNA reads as TGTGCCAGTAGTATCGGCGGGGCCACCGGGGAGCTGTTTTTT. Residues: CASSIGGATGELFF.

The CDR3 DNA is TGTGCCAGCAGCTTAACCGGGGGGACGTACACCGGGGAGCTGTTTTTT. Residues: CASSLTGGTYTGELFF. This chain uses TRBV13 with TRBJ2-2, with TRBD2 matching over 7 bases. J was trimmed by 3 bases and V by 2 bases; bases with no gene match: 6. The CDR3 is 16 amino acids. CDR1 and CDR2 from the germline V gene are PRHDT and FYEKMQ (reference sequence).

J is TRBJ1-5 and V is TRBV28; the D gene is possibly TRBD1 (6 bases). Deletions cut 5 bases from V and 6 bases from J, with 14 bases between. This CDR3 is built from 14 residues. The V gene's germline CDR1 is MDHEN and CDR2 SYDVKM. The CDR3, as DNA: TGTGCCAGCAGTCTTATAATAGGGGGTCAGCCCCAGCATTTT. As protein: CASSLIIGGQPQHF.

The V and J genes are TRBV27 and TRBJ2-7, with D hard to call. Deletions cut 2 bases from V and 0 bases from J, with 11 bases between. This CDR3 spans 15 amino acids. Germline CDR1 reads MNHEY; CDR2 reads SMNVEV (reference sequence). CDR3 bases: TGTGCCAGCAGTTTAAAACAGCAACGCTCCTACGAGCAGTACTTC. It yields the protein CASSLKQQRSYEQYF.

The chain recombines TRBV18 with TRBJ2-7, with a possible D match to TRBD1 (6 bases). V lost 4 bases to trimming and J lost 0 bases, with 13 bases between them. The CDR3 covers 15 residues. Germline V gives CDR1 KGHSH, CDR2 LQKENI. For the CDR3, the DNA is TGTGCCAGCTCACTAGGTGGGACATTCTCCTACGAGCAGTACTTC. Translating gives CASSLGGTFSYEQYF.